Described below is a single TCR beta chain sequence and its context. Antigen: not known. Measured with immunoSEQ multiplex PCR; TCRdb has only the in-frame clones, and not every one. The repertoire holds around 91,000 clones, about 86% seen once, with less than 6.5% in the top ten. V was trimmed by 4 bases and J by 3 bases, leaving 15 bases between them. This CDR3 has 15 amino acids. Germline-derived CDR1 and CDR2 are KGHSH and LQKENI. This record comes from a study of cytotoxic CD8 clonotypes in ibrutinib-treated CLL. As for the study in general: Among patients, some 24 responded partially and 2 completely; approximately 15 then stayed remitted and roughly 12 progressed after median 68 months.

Study observations and caveats: Whereas clonality rose at ibrutinib response, it declined toward baseline at progression.

The chain employs TRBV18 and TRBJ1-2; D may be TRBD1 (6 bases). The TCR was taken from a human donor with chronic lymphocytic leukemia. The starting material was PBMCs, obtained before ibrutinib treatment. The CDR3 protein is CASSLTSGVYYGYTF. The CDR3 nucleotides read TGTGCCAGCTCACTTACCTCAGGGGTTTACTATGGCTACACCTTC.